Included here is one T cell receptor (beta chain) sequence, with context. Only in-frame clones appear in the TCRdb table, and some are missing; sequencing was by immunoSEQ multiplex PCR. The sample carries just over 95,000 clones, around 95% recorded once. CDR1 and CDR2 from the germline V gene are LNHDA and SQIVND (reference sequence). The CDR3 extends over 16 amino acids. V trimming: 4 bases; J trimming: 1 base; junction bases outside the gene matches: 8. The data originate from a study of technical replicates of blood from four donors. Sequencing was carried out using T cells isolated from PBMCs. The chain combines TRBV19 with TRBJ2-7; 9 nucleotides match TRBD1. This clonotype was sampled from a human donor in good health. CDR3 residues: CASSTWDRAKSYEQYF. The DNA of the CDR3 is TGTGCCAGTAGTACCTGGGACAGGGCTAAGTCCTACGAGCAGTACTTC.